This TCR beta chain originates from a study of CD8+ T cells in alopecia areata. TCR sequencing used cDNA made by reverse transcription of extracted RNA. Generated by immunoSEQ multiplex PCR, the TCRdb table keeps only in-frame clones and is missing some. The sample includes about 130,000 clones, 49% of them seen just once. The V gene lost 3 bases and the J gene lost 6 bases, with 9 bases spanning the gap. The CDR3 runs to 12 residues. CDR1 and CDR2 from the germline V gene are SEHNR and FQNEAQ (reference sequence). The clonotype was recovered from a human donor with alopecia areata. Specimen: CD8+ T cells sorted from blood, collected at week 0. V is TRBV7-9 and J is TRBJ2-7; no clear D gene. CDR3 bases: TGTGCCAGCAGCTTCCGGGCTTTCGAGCAGTACTTC. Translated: CASSFRAFEQYF. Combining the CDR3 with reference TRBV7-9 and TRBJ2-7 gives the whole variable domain DTGVSQNPRHKITKRGQNVTFRCDPISEHNRLYWYRQTLGQGPEFLTYFQNEAQLEKSRLLSDRFSAERPKGSFSTLEIQRTEQGDSAMYLCASSFRAFEQYFGPGTRLTVT.